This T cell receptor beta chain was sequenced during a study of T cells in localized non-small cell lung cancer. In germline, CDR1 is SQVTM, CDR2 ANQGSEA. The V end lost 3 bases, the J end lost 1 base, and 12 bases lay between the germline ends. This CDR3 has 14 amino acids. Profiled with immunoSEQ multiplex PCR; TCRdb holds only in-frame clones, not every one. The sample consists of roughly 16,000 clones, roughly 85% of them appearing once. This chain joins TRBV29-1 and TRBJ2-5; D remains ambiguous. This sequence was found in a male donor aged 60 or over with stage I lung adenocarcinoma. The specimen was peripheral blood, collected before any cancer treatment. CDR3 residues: CSVDGPSGQETQYF. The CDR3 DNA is TGCAGCGTTGACGGACCCTCCGGCCAAGAGACCCAGTACTTC.